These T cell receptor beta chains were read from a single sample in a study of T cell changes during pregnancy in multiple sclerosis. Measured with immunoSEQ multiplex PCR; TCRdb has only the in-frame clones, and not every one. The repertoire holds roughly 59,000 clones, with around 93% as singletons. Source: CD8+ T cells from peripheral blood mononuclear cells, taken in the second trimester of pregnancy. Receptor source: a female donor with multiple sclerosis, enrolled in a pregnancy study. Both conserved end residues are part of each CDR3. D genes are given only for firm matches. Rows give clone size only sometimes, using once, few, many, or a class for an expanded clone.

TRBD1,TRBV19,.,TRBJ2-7,TGTGCCAGTAGTGGCCGGGACAGGGGACACGAGCAGTACTTC,CASSGRDRGHEQYF
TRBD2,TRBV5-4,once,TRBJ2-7,TGTGCCAGCAGGAGAGGAACTAGCGGACTGGGCGAGCAGTACTTC,CASRRGTSGLGEQYF
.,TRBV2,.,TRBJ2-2,TGTGCCAGCAGTGAGAACAGGGACACCGGGGAGCTGTTTTTT,CASSENRDTGELFF
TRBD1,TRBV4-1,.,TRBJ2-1,TGCGCCAGCAGCCAAGTTGAGACAGGGCTTCTGAATGAGCAGTTCTTC,CASSQVETGLLNEQFF
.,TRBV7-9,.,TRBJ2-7,TGTGCCAGCAGCTTCCCCGAGGGACATAGCTCCTACGAGCAGTACTTC,CASSFPEGHSSYEQYF
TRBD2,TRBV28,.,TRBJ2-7,TGTGCCAGCAGTCATGGCGGGACTAGCTACGAGCAGTACTTC,CASSHGGTSYEQYF
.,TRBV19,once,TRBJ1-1,TGTGCCAGTAGTACACAGGGTGGGAACACTGAAGCTTTCTTT,CASSTQGGNTEAFF
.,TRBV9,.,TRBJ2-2,TGTGCCAGCAGCGTATTCCAGGGAGGTGGGAAGGCCGGGGAGCTGTTTTTT,CASSVFQGGGKAGELFF
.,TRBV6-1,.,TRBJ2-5,TGTGCCAGCAGTGACCAGACTAGTACCGGGGAGACCCAGTACTTC,CASSDQTSTGETQYF
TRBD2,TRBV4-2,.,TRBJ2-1,TGTGCCAGCAGCCAGGGGACTAGCGGGGGCTCCTACAATGAGCAGTTCTTC,CASSQGTSGGSYNEQFF
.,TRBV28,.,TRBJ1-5,TGTGCCAGCAGTCCGCTTGGTACCAAAACTTATAGCAATCAGCCCCAGCATTTT,CASSPLGTKTYSNQPQHF
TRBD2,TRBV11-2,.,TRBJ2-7,TGTGCCAGCAGTTTTAGCGGGAGTTACGAGCAGTACTTC,CASSFSGSYEQYF
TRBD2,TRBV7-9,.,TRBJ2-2,TGTGCCAGCAGCTCTGCGGGGGGGTCTAACACCGGGGAGCTGTTTTTT,CASSSAGGSNTGELFF
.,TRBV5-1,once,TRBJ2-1,TGCGCCAGCAGCTTAGAGAGCTCCTACAATGAGCAGTTCTTC,CASSLESSYNEQFF
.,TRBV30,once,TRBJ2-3,TGTGCCTGGACGAACGGGGGAGATACGCAGTATTTT,CAWTNGGDTQYF
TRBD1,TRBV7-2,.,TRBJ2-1,TGTGCCAGCAGCTTATCAGGGGGCGATGAGCAGTTCTTC,CASSLSGGDEQFF
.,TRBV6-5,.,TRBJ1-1,TGTGCCAGCAGTTACTCGAGGGGGTTAGGTGAAGCTTTCTTT,CASSYSRGLGEAFF
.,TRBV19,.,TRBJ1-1,TGTGCCAGTATTCAGGGTAACACTGAAGCTTTCTTT,CASIQGNTEAFF
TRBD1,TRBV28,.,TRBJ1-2,TGTGCCAGCAGCTTGGGACAGTCTAACTATGGCTACACCTTC,CASSLGQSNYGYTF
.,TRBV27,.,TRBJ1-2,TGTGCCAGCAGTCCTATTGGCGGGAGTAACTATGGCTACACCTTC,CASSPIGGSNYGYTF
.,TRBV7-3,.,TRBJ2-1,TGTGCCAGCAGCTCCTCGGGACTTTCCAATGAGCAGTTCTTC,CASSSSGLSNEQFF
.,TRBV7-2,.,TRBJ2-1,TGTGCCAGCAGCGCGGGGGCTAGCGGCTACAATGAGCAGTTCTTC,CASSAGASGYNEQFF
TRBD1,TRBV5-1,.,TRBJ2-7,TGCGCCAGCAGCACCGGGACAGGGGAATCGAGGCAGTACTTC,CASSTGTGESRQYF
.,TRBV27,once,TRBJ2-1,TGTGCCAGCAGTGCTACTGCCTACAATGAGCAGTTCTTC,CASSATAYNEQFF
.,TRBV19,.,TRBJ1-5,TGTGCCAAGCCACACCCCGAGGGCCATCAGCCCCAGCATTTT,CAKPHPEGHQPQHF
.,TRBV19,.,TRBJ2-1,TGTGCCAGTAGTGCACAGGGCAATGAGCAGTTCTTC,CASSAQGNEQFF
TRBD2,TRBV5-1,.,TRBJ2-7,TGCGCCAGCAGGGGGAACTTAGCGGGAGGGAGCTCCTACGAGCAGTACTTC,CASRGNLAGGSSYEQYF
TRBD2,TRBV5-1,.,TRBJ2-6,TGCGCCAGCAGCTTGGCCGGGAGGGTCCTGACTTTC,CASSLAGRVLTF
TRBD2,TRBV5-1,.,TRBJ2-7,TGCGCCAGCAGTATGGGACTAGCGGGATACGAGCAGTACTTC,CASSMGLAGYEQYF
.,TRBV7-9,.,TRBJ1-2,TGTGCCAGCAGCGCTACGGGACACTTCGAGGTCTATGGCTACACCTTC,CASSATGHFEVYGYTF
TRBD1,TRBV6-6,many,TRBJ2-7,TGTGCCAGCAGTTACTCGACAGGGGGCTACGAGCAGTACTTC,CASSYSTGGYEQYF
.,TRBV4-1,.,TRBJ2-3,TGCGCCAGCAGAGCCCCATCGACCCCAGGTACGCAGTATTTT,CASRAPSTPGTQYF
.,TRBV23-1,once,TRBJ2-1,TGCGCCAGCTGTTCCCCGCTAGACAGGTACAATGAGCAGTTCTTC,CASCSPLDRYNEQFF
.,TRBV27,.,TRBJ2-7,TGTGCCAGCAGTTTAAGTGGTCTGGGCCCCTACGAGCAGTACTTC,CASSLSGLGPYEQYF
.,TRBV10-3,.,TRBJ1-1,TGTGCCATCAGTGAACCACAGAACACTGAAGCTTTCTTT,CAISEPQNTEAFF
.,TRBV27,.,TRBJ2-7,TGTGCCAGCAGTTTCGGGGTTTTACGGTCCTACGAGCAGTACTTC,CASSFGVLRSYEQYF
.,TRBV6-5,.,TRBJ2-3,TGTGCCAGCAGTTACGACGGGGGACTCATACAAGATACGCAGTATTTT,CASSYDGGLIQDTQYF